This T cell receptor beta chain emerged from a study of T cell clonotyping in hematopoietic cell transplantation. Clones were sequenced by immunoSEQ multiplex PCR, and TCRdb holds only the in-frame ones, with some missing. The repertoire consists of 26,000 or so clones, with 82% occurring once and the leading ten covering around 1.8%. This clone was seen just once. With 4 bases removed from V and 0 bases from J, the gap between germline ends came to 12 bases. The CDR3 is 15 residues long. The germline V gene encodes CDR1 MGHDK and CDR2 SYGVNS. Time point described: recipient sample about 28 days before transplant, after cytoreduction.

The specimen comprised peripheral blood mononuclear cells, sampled before stem cell transplant. The receptor's source is a middle-aged man with acute myeloid leukemia. Some clones in this sample may be carry-over from other donors' samples. V and J are TRBV25-1 and TRBJ2-5, with D possibly matching TRBD1 (5 bases). The CDR3 protein is CASSGFQGYQETQYF. The CDR3 region has the DNA TGTGCCAGCAGTGGGTTCCAGGGCTACCAAGAGACCCAGTACTTC. Full variable domain (missing parts from reference TRBV25-1 and TRBJ2-5): EADIYQTPRYLVIGTGKKITLECSQTMGHDKMYWYQQDPGMELHLIHYSYGVNSTEKGDLSSESTVSRIRTEHFPLTLESARPSHTSQYLCASSGFQGYQETQYFGPGTRLLVL.